This TCR beta chain appears in the sequencing data of a study of blood T cells in healthy people across ages. On this clonotype: Its specificity is unknown.

Points from the study as a whole: Naive CD4+ cells and diversity were both higher in long-lived donors than in aged donors.

The second PCR ran about 6 to 12 cycles with a sample-barcoded 5' primer and J-beta primers. MiXCR, applied by TCRdb to the 5' RACE reads, yields one record per CDR3 protein. This sample carries roughly 800,000 distinct CDR3 sequences, roughly 60% of them seen once, and the ten largest clones take approximately 21%. Germline values: CDR1 PRHDT, CDR2 FYEKMQ (reference sequence). With 7 bases removed from V and 1 base from J, the gap between germline ends came to 16 bases. This CDR3 has 15 residues. The origin of this receptor is a man between 25 and 39 years old in good health. This rearrangement joins TRBV13 to TRBJ1-1; weak D call: TRBD1 (5 bases). Sequences were obtained from blood. CDR3 in amino acids: CASTRVGPGNTEAFF. In DNA, the CDR3 is TGTGCCAGCACCCGGGTGGGGCCCGGGAACACTGAAGCTTTCTTT.